This paragraph reports one T cell receptor (beta chain). Its target is unknown. Produced via immunoSEQ multiplex PCR; TCRdb's table is partial and in-frame only. The sample shows approximately 81,000 clones, around 90% of them seen only once. This specimen belongs to a study of T cell responses to AZD1222 COVID-19 vaccine. Study-level findings and limits: Nearly half of spike-specific TCRs reportedly target unmutated variant regions. Vaccine-associated CD4 TCRs spanned spike, dominant at 160-218 and 743-854.

V trimming: 0 bases; J trimming: 7 bases; junction bases outside the gene matches: 6. The CDR3 runs 15 residues. The germline V gene has CDR1 SGDLS and CDR2 YYNGEE. This chain joins TRBV9 and TRBJ2-1; the match to TRBD2 covers 8 bases. This sequence originates from an adult in good health. The starting material was peripheral blood, obtained on day 0 of MenACWY control vaccination. The DNA of the CDR3 is TGTGCCAGCAGCGTAGTTAGCGGGAATTGGAATGAGCAGTTCTTC. Protein: CASSVVSGNWNEQFF. The full variable domain, completed using reference TRBV9 and TRBJ2-1, is DSGVTQTPKHLITATGQRVTLRCSPRSGDLSVYWYQQSLDQGLQFLIQYYNGEERAKGNILERFSAQQFPDLHSELNLSSLELGDSALYFCASSVVSGNWNEQFFGPGTRLTVL.